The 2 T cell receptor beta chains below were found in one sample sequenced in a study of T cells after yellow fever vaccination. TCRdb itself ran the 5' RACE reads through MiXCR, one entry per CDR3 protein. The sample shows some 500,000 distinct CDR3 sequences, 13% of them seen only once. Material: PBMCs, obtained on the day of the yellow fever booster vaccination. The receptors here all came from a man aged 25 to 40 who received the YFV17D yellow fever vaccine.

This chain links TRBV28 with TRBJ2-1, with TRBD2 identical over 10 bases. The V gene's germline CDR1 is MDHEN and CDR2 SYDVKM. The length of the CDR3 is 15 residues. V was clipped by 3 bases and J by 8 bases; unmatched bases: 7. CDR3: CASSLSLAGVYEQFF. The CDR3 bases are TGTGCCAGCAGTTTGAGCCTAGCGGGAGTTTATGAGCAGTTCTTC.

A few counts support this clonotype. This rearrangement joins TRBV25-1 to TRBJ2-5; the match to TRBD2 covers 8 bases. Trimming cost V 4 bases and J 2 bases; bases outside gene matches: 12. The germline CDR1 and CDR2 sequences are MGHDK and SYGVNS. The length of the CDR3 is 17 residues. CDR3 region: CASSGFIRLARQETQYF. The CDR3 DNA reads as TGTGCCAGCAGTGGTTTTATTCGACTAGCGCGTCAAGAGACCCAGTACTTC.